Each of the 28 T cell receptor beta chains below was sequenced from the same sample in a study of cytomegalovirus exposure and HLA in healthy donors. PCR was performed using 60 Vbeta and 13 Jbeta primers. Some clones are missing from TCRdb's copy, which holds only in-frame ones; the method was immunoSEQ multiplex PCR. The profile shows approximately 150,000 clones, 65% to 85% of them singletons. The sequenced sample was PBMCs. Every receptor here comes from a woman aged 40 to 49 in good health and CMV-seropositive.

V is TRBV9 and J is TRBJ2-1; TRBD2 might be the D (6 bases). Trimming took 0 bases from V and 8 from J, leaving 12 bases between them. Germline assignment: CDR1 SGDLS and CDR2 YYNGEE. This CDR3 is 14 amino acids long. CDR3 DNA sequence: TGTGCCAGCAGCGTAGGGAGGGGTATCCATGAGCAGTTCTTC. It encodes CASSVGRGIHEQFF. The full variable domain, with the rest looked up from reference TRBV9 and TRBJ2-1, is DSGVTQTPKHLITATGQRVTLRCSPRSGDLSVYWYQQSLDQGLQFLIQYYNGEERAKGNILERFSAQQFPDLHSELNLSSLELGDSALYFCASSVGRGIHEQFFGPGTRLTVL.

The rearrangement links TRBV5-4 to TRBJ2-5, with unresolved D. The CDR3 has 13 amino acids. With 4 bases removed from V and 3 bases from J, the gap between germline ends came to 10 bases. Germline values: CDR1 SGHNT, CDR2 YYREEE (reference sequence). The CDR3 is CASSSALEETQYF. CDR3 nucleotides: TGTGCCAGCAGCAGCGCTCTAGAAGAGACCCAGTACTTC.

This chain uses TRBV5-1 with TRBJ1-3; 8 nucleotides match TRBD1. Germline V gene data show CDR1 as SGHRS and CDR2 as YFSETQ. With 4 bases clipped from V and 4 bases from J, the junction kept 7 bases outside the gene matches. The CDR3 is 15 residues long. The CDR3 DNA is TGCGCCAGCAGCCTGGGGGGGACAGGCGGAAACACCATATATTTT. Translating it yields CASSLGGTGGNTIYF.

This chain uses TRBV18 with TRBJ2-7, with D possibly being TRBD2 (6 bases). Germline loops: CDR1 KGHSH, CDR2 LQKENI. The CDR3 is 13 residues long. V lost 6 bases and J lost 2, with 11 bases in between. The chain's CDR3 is CASSHPGAYEQYF. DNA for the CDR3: TGTGCCAGCTCGCATCCGGGGGCCTACGAGCAGTACTTC.

CDR3 amino acids: CASSFGQYYGYTF. The CDR3 nucleotides read TGTGCCAGCAGTTTTGGACAGTACTATGGCTACACCTTC. V gene TRBV28 combines with J gene TRBJ1-2; possibly TRBD1 for D (6 bases). From germline, CDR1 is MDHEN and CDR2 SYDVKM. V lost 3 bases, J lost 3 bases, and 8 bases lay in between. The CDR3 has 13 amino acids.

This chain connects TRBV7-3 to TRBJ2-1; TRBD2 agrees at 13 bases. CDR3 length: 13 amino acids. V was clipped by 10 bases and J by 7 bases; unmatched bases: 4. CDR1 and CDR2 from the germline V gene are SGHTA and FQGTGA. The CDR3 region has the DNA TGTGCCACCGGACTAGCGGGAGTGAATGAGCAGTTCTTC. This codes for CATGLAGVNEQFF.

CDR3 loop: CASSVVGAYRNYGYTF. DNA for the CDR3: TGTGCCAGCAGCGTAGTAGGGGCGTATCGGAACTATGGCTACACCTTC. This chain links TRBV9 with TRBJ1-2; TRBD1 is a possible D gene (5 bases). The V end was cut by 0 bases, the J end by 2 bases, with 14 bases between. Germline-derived CDR1 and CDR2 are SGDLS and YYNGEE. The CDR3 consists of 16 residues.

CDR3 in amino acids: CASSLNPAGVEGEQFF. The CDR3 nucleotides are TGTGCCAGCAGCTTAAATCCAGCGGGAGTGGAAGGTGAGCAGTTCTTC. This rearrangement joins TRBV7-2 to TRBJ2-1, with TRBD2 matching over 8 bases. CDR1 is SGHTA and CDR2 is FQGNSA in the germline V gene. V shed 2 bases and J 9 bases; nucleotides not matched to a gene: 12. The CDR3 extends over 16 amino acids.

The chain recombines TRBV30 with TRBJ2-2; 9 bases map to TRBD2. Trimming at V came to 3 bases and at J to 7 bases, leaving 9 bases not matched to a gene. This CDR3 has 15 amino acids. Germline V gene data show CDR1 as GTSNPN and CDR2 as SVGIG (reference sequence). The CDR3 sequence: CAWRVAGGSHGELFF. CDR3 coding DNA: TGTGCCTGGAGGGTGGCGGGAGGGTCCCACGGGGAGCTGTTTTTT.

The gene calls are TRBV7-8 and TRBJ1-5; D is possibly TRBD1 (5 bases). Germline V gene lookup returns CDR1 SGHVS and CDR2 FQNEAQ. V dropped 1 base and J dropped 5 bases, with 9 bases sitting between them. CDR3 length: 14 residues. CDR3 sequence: CASSLGTGDQPQHF. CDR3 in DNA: TGTGCCAGCAGCTTAGGAACAGGTGATCAGCCCCAGCATTTT.

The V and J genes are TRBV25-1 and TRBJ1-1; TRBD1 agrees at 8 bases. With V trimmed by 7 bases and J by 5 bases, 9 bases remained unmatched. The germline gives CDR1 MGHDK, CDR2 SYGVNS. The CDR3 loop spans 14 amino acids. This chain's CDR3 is CASNAGGVGTEAFF. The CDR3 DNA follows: TGTGCCAGCAATGCAGGGGGCGTCGGGACTGAAGCTTTCTTT.

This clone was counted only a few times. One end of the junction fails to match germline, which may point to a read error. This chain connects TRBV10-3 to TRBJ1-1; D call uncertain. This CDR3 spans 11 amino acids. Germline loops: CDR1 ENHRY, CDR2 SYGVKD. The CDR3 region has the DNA TGTGCCAGCAGTGGAGGATTGGAGGCTTTCTTT. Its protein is CASSGGLEAFF.

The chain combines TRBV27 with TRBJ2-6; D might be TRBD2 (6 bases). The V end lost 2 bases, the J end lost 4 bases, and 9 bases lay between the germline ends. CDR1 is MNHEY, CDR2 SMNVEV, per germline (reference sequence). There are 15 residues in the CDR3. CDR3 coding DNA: TGTGCCAGCAGTTTAGGGACTTCGGGGGCCAACGTCCTGACTTTC. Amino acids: CASSLGTSGANVLTF.

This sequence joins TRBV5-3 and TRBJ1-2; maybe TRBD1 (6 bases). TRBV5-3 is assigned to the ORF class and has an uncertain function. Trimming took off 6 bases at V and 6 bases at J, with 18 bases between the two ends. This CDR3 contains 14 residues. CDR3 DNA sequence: TGTGCCAGAAACTATGGGGGGGGGCGACATGGCTACACCTTC. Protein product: CARNYGGGRHGYTF.

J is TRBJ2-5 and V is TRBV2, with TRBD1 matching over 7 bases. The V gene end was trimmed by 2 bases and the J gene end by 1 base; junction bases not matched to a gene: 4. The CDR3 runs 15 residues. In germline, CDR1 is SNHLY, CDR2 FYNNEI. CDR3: CASSETRTGQETQYF. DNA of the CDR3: TGTGCCAGCAGTGAAACCCGGACAGGCCAAGAGACCCAGTACTTC.

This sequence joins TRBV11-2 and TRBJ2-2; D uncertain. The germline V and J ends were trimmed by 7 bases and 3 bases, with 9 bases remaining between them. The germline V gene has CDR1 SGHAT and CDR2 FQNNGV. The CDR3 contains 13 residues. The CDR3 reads CASTLPYTGELFF. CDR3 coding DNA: TGTGCCAGCACCCTACCATACACCGGGGAGCTGTTTTTT.

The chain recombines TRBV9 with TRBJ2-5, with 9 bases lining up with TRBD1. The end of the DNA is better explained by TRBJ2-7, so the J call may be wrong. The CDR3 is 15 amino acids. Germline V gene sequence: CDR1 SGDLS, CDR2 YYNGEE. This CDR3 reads CASSPTGQGTYEQYF. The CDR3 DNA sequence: TGTGCCAGCAGCCCCACCGGACAGGGGACCTACGAGCAGTACTTC.

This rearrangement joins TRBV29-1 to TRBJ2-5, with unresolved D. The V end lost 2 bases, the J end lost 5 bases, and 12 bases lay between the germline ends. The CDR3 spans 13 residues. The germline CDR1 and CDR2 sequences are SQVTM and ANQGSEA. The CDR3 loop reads CSVERSRRETQYF. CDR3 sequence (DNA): TGCAGCGTTGAACGTAGCCGTCGGGAGACCCAGTACTTC.

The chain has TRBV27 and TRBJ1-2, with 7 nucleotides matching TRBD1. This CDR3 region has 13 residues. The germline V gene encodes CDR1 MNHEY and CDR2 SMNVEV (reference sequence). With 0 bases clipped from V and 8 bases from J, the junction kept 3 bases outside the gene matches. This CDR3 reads CASSLSGGRGYTF. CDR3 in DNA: TGTGCCAGCAGTTTATCAGGGGGCAGAGGCTACACCTTC.

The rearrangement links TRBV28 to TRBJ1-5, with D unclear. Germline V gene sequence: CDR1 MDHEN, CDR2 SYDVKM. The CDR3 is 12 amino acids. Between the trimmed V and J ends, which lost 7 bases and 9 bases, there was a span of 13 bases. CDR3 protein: CASTAGVGPQHF. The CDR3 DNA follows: TGTGCCAGCACCGCGGGAGTGGGGCCCCAGCATTTT.

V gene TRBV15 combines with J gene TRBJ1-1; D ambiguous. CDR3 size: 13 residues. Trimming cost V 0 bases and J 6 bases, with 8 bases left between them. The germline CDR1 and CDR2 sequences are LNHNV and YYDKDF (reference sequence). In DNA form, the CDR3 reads TGTGCCACCAGCAGAGACGTAACAGCTGAAGCTTTCTTT. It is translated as CATSRDVTAEAFF.

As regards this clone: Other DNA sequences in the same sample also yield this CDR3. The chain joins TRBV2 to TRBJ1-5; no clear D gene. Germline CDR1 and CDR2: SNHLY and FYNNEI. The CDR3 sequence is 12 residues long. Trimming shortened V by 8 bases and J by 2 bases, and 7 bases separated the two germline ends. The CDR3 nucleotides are TGTGCCAGCCGGGATCGCAATCAGCCCCAGCATTTT. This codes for CASRDRNQPQHF.

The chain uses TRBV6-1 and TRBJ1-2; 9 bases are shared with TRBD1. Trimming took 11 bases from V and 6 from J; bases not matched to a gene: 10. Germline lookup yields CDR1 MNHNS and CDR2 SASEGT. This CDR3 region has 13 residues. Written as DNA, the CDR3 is TGTGCCGGCCACCGGGACAGGGTTGATGGCTACACCTTC. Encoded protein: CAGHRDRVDGYTF.

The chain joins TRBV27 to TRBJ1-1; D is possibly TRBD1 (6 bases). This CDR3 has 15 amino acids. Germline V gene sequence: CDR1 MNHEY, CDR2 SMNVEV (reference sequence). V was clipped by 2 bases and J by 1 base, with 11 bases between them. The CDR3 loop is CASSLTGIANTEAFF. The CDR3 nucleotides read TGTGCCAGCAGTTTAACAGGGATTGCGAACACTGAAGCTTTCTTT.

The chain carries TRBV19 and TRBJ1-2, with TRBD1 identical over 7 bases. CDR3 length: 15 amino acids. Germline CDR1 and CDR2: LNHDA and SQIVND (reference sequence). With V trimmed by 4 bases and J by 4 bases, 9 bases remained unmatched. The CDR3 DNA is TGTGCCAGTAGTACCGGGACAGTTGTTCCCTATGGCTACACCTTC. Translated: CASSTGTVVPYGYTF. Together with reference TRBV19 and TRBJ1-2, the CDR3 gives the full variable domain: DGGITQSPKYLFRKEGQNVTLSCEQNLNHDAMYWYRQDPGQGLRLIYYSQIVNDFQKGDIAEGYSVSREKKESFPLTVTSAQKNPTAFYLCASSTGTVVPYGYTFGSGTRLTVV.

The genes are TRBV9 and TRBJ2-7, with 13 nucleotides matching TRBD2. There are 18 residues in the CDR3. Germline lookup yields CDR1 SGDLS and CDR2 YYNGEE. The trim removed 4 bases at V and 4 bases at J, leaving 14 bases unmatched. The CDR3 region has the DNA TGTGCCAGCAGCCCCCACGGACTAGCGGGAGATTTTCAATACGAGCAGTACTTC. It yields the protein CASSPHGLAGDFQYEQYF.

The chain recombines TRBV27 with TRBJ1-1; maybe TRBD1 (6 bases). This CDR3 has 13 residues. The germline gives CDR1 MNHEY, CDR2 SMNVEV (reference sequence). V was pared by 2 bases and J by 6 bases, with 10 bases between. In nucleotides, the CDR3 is TGTGCCAGCAGTTTACTAAAGGGGGCTGAAGCTTTCTTT. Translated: CASSLLKGAEAFF.

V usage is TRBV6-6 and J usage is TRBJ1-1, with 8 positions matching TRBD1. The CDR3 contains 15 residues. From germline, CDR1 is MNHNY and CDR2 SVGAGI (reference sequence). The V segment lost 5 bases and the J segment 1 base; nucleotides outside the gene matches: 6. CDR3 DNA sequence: TGTGCCAGCAGTCCCTCGGGACAGGCGAACACTGAAGCTTTCTTT. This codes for CASSPSGQANTEAFF.